The 22 T cell receptor beta chains below come from one sample, sequenced in a study of Graves' ophthalmopathy and Graves' hyperthyroidism. RNA transcripts yielded amplified TCR beta CDR3 regions. Scientists carried out first-round RT-PCR using HTBI primers and then a second-round multiplex PCR. TCRdb redid the calling of the multiplex PCR reads with MiXCR, one entry per CDR3 protein. This repertoire shows 500,000 to 700,000 distinct CDR3 sequences, 35% to 45% found once; its top ten account for about 4.1%. The specimen sequenced was peripheral blood or thyroid tissue (not recorded which). The receptor source for this set is an adult man with Graves' hyperthyroidism.

About this clonotype: The junction departs from germline at one end; a sequencing error may be responsible. This chain links TRBV10-1 with TRBJ2-7; TRBD2 agrees at 11 bases. Germline-derived CDR1 and CDR2 are WNHNN and SYGVQD (reference sequence). The CDR3 extends over 19 amino acids. DNA of the CDR3: TGCGCCAGCAGCTTGGTCGGTCTAGCGGGAGGAGGAAGCTCCTACGGGCAGTACTTC. It yields the protein CASSLVGLAGGGSSYGQYF.

About this clonotype: The junction shows a germline mismatch at one end, possibly a read error. This chain connects TRBV29-1 to TRBJ1-2, with D perhaps TRBD1 (5 bases). The germline V gene has CDR1 SQVTM and CDR2 ANQGSEA. This CDR3 has 13 residues. CDR3: CSVVGGANYDYTF. The CDR3, as DNA: TGCAGCGTTGTGGGGGGAGCTAACTATGACTACACCTTC.

This clonotype was detected many times. The chain links TRBV20-1 to TRBJ1-1; 7 nucleotides line up with TRBD1. This CDR3 contains 16 residues. The V gene end was trimmed by 6 bases and the J gene end by 2 bases; junction bases not matched to a gene: 15. The germline V gene encodes CDR1 DFQATT and CDR2 SNEGSKA (reference sequence). The CDR3 DNA follows: TGCAGTGCCATAGAGATTAGGGACAGCTATAACACTGAAGCTTTCTTT. Its translation: CSAIEIRDSYNTEAFF.

The J gene is TRBJ1-2, the V gene TRBV7-2; TRBD1 matches 8 bases. J was trimmed by 6 bases and V by 4 bases; bases with no gene match: 7. The CDR3 extends over 14 amino acids. In germline, CDR1 is SGHTA, CDR2 FQGNSA. The CDR3: CASSYEGGQDGYTF. The CDR3 coding sequence is TGTGCCAGCAGCTATGAAGGGGGACAGGATGGCTACACCTTC.

The chain recombines TRBV30 with TRBJ1-5, with 10 bases that match TRBD1. The germline V gene has CDR1 GTSNPN and CDR2 SVGIG (reference sequence). J was trimmed by 7 bases and V by 5 bases; bases with no gene match: 8. This CDR3 is built from 14 residues. DNA of the CDR3: TGTGCCTGGGATAAGGGACAGGGGCACCAGCCCCAGCATTTT. Translated: CAWDKGQGHQPQHF. Looking up the rest from reference TRBV30 and TRBJ1-5 gives the full variable domain: SQTIHQWPATLVQPVGSPLSLECTVEGTSNPNLYWYRQAAGRGLQLLFYSVGIGQISSEVPQNLSASRPQDRQFILSSKKLLLSDSGFYLCAWDKGQGHQPQHFGDGTRLSIL.

This clonotype has just a few counts. The genes are TRBV9 and TRBJ1-1, with 7 bases fitting TRBD1. CDR3 length equals 16 residues. Germline loops: CDR1 SGDLS, CDR2 YYNGEE. V dropped 5 bases and J dropped 3; count of bases not matched to a gene: 13. The CDR3 sequence: CASSSFSTGRDTEAFF. Written as DNA, the CDR3 is TGTGCCAGCAGTTCCTTCTCGACAGGGCGGGACACTGAAGCTTTCTTT.

This clonotype was counted ten times or more. The V gene is TRBV12-3 or TRBV12-4, the J gene TRBJ2-7; D unclear. The CDR3 totals 14 residues. With 3 bases removed from V and 1 base from J, the gap between germline ends came to 10 bases. The CDR3 reads CASSFTRSSYEQYF. The CDR3 region has the DNA TGTGCCAGCAGTTTTACCAGGTCTTCCTACGAGCAGTACTTC.

Written as DNA, the CDR3 is TGTGCCAGCAGCTTAGGTCAGGTGACCATGAACACTGAAGCTTTCTTT. Translation gives CASSLGQVTMNTEAFF. This sequence joins TRBV11-2 and TRBJ1-1; D gene uncertain. The V and J ends lost 1 base and 0 bases respectively, with 12 bases between them. The CDR3 has 16 amino acids. The germline V gene has CDR1 SGHAT and CDR2 FQNNGV.

The chain links TRBV2 to TRBJ1-1; D gene ambiguous. The CDR3 is 11 residues long. The germline V gene has CDR1 SNHLY and CDR2 FYNNEI. CDR3 bases: TGTGCTACAGTTCGGGACACTGAAGCTTTCTTT. It encodes CATVRDTEAFF.

This clonotype was counted many times. J is TRBJ1-2 and V is TRBV25-1; 8 positions agree with TRBD1. The CDR3 sequence is 12 residues long. V lost 6 bases, J lost 6 bases, and 3 bases stayed unmatched. The germline gives CDR1 MGHDK, CDR2 SYGVNS. The CDR3: CASRTGADGYTF. CDR3 coding DNA: TGTGCCAGCAGGACAGGGGCGGATGGCTACACCTTC.

The rearrangement links TRBV6-1 to TRBJ2-2; 9 nucleotides align to TRBD1. V lost 5 bases to trimming and J lost 3 bases; unmatched junction nucleotides: 4. This CDR3 is built from 15 residues. Per germline, CDR1 MNHNS and CDR2 SASEGT. CDR3 DNA: TGTGCCAGCAGTACAGGGGGCGCGGACACCGGGGAGCTGTTTTTT. The encoded protein is CASSTGGADTGELFF.

The chain has TRBV12-3 or TRBV12-4 and TRBJ2-6, with unresolved D. This CDR3 region has 14 residues. V shed 7 bases and J shed 2 bases, with 9 bases lying between them. CDR3 sequence: CASKGRTGANVLTF. In DNA form, the CDR3 reads TGTGCCAGCAAGGGAAGGACTGGGGCCAACGTCCTGACTTTC.

The V and J genes are TRBV5-1 and TRBJ1-3; D unclear. Trimming removed 4 bases from V and 0 bases from J, with 11 bases in between. This CDR3 spans 15 amino acids. Germline V gene data show CDR1 as SGHRS and CDR2 as YFSETQ. This chain's CDR3 is CASSASGSSGNTIYF. The CDR3 coding sequence is TGCGCCAGCAGCGCTTCAGGATCCTCTGGAAACACCATATATTTT. The full variable domain, its missing parts supplied by reference TRBV5-1 and TRBJ1-3, is KAGVTQTPRYLIKTRGQQVTLSCSPISGHRSVSWYQQTPGQGLQFLFEYFSETQRNKGNFPGRFSGRQFSNSRSEMNVSTLELGDSALYLCASSASGSSGNTIYFGEGSWLTVV.

This clonotype was detected ten times or more. The gene calls are TRBV5-8 and TRBJ2-2; D gene unclear. Germline CDR1 reads SGHTS; CDR2 reads YDEGEE. The CDR3 is made up of 14 amino acids. V was trimmed by 7 bases and J by 2 bases, leaving 12 bases between them. The CDR3 DNA reads as TGTGCCAGCGCCGCCTACCTAAACACCGGGGAGCTGTTTTTT. Protein: CASAAYLNTGELFF.

This clonotype was detected only once. CDR3 sequence reads: CSLGGRYGSPLHF. CDR3 DNA: TGCAGCTTAGGGGGACGGTACGGCTCACCCCTCCACTTT. The chain joins TRBV29-1 to TRBJ1-6; possible D gene TRBD1, 6 bases. This CDR3 is 13 amino acids long. V was shortened by 8 bases and J by 10 bases, with 18 bases between the two germline ends. The germline CDR1 and CDR2 sequences are SQVTM and ANQGSEA.

The chain is built from TRBV29-1 and TRBJ2-7, with D hard to call. CDR1 is SQVTM, CDR2 ANQGSEA, per germline. The CDR3 totals 9 residues. Trimming removed 8 bases at V and 5 bases at J, with 7 bases between. Here the CDR3 DNA reads TGCAGCTTAGGCAACGAGCAGTACTTC. Protein sequence: CSLGNEQYF.

About this clonotype: In this CDR3 the conserved last residue, phenylalanine or tryptophan, is missing, so a read error is likely. Because the CDR3's place on the DNA is in doubt, the DNA is left out and the CDR3 is given as listed by TCRdb. The genes are TRBV7-2 and TRBJ2-7. Germline CDR1 SGHTA, CDR2 FQGNSA. The CDR3 contains 8 residues when both ends are counted. CDR3 in amino acids: CASSFRWS.

This clonotype was detected only a few times. The V call is TRBV2, the J call TRBJ2-5, with TRBD2 matching over 11 bases. Unmatched junction bases numbered 6, after V lost 8 bases and J lost 1 base. The CDR3 covers 15 residues. Germline V gives CDR1 SNHLY, CDR2 FYNNEI. The CDR3 nucleotides read TGTGCCAGCCGCGGGACTAGCGGATTCCAAGAGACCCAGTACTTC. As protein: CASRGTSGFQETQYF.

As regards this clonotype: A much bigger clone sits one base away, suggesting this may be a read error. The chain links TRBV7-3 to TRBJ1-1; 8 nucleotides agree with TRBD1. Germline V CDR1 and CDR2: SGHTA, FQGTGA. CDR3 length: 16 amino acids. The V gene end was trimmed by 5 bases and the J gene end by 3 bases; junction bases not matched to a gene: 11. The DNA of the CDR3 is TGTGCCAGCAGCAACGGACAGGGTACGACGGACACTGAAGCTTTCTTT. It encodes CASSNGQGTTDTEAFF.

In its sample, this clonotype was seen many times. This chain links TRBV24-1 with TRBJ2-2; D is undetermined. CDR3 length equals 16 residues. Germline V gene sequence: CDR1 KGHDR, CDR2 SFDVKD. Trimming cost V 4 bases and J 1 base, with 12 bases left between them. The CDR3 loop is CATSDRTPGNTGELFF. The DNA of the CDR3 is TGTGCCACCAGTGACCGAACCCCAGGGAACACCGGGGAGCTGTTTTTT.

The chain couples TRBV7-9 to TRBJ1-4, with unresolved D. The CDR3 runs 15 residues. Trimming shortened V by 6 bases and J by 7 bases, and 18 bases separated the two germline ends. Germline V gives CDR1 SEHNR, CDR2 FQNEAQ (reference sequence). The CDR3 sequence is CASSLLVGLGEKLFF. In DNA, the CDR3 is TGTGCCAGCAGTCTACTGGTAGGGTTAGGTGAAAAACTGTTTTTT.

The sample holds a few counts of this clonotype. V gene TRBV6-8 combines with J gene TRBJ2-7; 9 nucleotides agree with TRBD1. Germline assignment: CDR1 MNHGY and CDR2 SAAAGT. The CDR3 has 17 residues. The trim removed 6 bases at V and 3 bases at J, leaving 15 bases unmatched. For the CDR3, the DNA is TGTGCCAGCAGCCACACAAAACAGGGGGCTGTTATCTACGAGCAGTACTTC. Translating it yields CASSHTKQGAVIYEQYF.